Below, 5 T cell receptor beta chains from the same sample are listed, as sequenced in a study of CD8 T cells in ankylosing spondylitis. Via MiXCR, TCRdb re-called the 5' RACE reads, giving one row per CDR3 protein. Of 250,000 or so distinct CDR3 sequences listed, around 10% are singletons. Material for sequencing was blood, either unsorted or a sorted T cell fraction (not recorded which). The receptors come from a male donor with ankylosing spondylitis or in good health (not recorded which).

This clonotype has just a few counts. V usage is TRBV7-9 and J usage is TRBJ2-1; perhaps TRBD1 as D (5 bases). The CDR3 sequence is 14 residues long. V shed 5 bases and J shed 3 bases, with 11 bases lying between them. CDR1 and CDR2 from the germline V gene are SEHNR and FQNEAQ (reference sequence). Here the CDR3 reads CASSPGSVYNEQFF. The CDR3 DNA sequence: TGTGCCAGCAGCCCAGGGTCAGTCTACAATGAGCAGTTCTTC. Full variable domain (remainder filled in from reference TRBV7-9 and TRBJ2-1): DTGVSQNPRHKITKRGQNVTFRCDPISEHNRLYWYRQTLGQGPEFLTYFQNEAQLEKSRLLSDRFSAERPKGSFSTLEIQRTEQGDSAMYLCASSPGSVYNEQFFGPGTRLTVL.

V and J are TRBV3-1 and TRBJ2-7; 13 bases are a match to TRBD2. There are 19 residues in the CDR3. With V trimmed by 8 bases and J by 3 bases, 19 bases remained unmatched. Per the germline V gene, CDR1 is LGHDT and CDR2 is YNNKEL (reference sequence). Here the CDR3 reads CASCPGLAGDLGPIYEQYF. The CDR3 nucleotides read TGTGCCAGCTGTCCAGGACTAGCGGGAGATTTAGGCCCTATCTACGAGCAGTACTTC.

The sample holds many counts of this clonotype. The J gene is TRBJ2-5, the V gene TRBV7-8; a weak D match, TRBD2 (5 bases). V was pared by 5 bases and J by 4 bases, with 14 bases between. Germline CDR1 reads SGHVS; CDR2 reads FQNEAQ. CDR3 length: 14 amino acids. CDR3 residues: CASSPDPGSETQYF. CDR3 sequence (DNA): TGTGCCAGCAGCCCCGATCCGGGGTCAGAGACCCAGTACTTC.

V and J are TRBV7-9 and TRBJ2-7; D is uncertain. V was trimmed by 6 bases and J by 4 bases, leaving 10 bases between them. The CDR3 length is 12 residues. CDR1 is SEHNR and CDR2 is FQNEAQ in the germline V gene (reference sequence). The chain's CDR3 is CASRNNGYEQYF. Written as DNA, the CDR3 is TGTGCCAGCAGGAATAACGGATACGAGCAGTACTTC.

This clonotype was seen repeatedly, ten times or more. One end of the junction is discordant with germline, which a read error may explain. This chain links TRBV20-1 with TRBJ1-2; 9 bases are a match to TRBD1. This CDR3 contains 12 residues. CDR1 is DFQATT and CDR2 is SNEGSKA in the germline V gene (reference sequence). The DNA of the CDR3 is TGCAGTGCTTCTACAACAGGGGGCGCTCAGATTTTT. It specifies CSASTTGGAQIF.